What follows is one T cell receptor (beta chain) and its context. Per the germline V gene, CDR1 is ENHRY and CDR2 is SYGVKD. The CDR3 covers 15 residues. J was trimmed by 2 bases and V by 5 bases; bases with no gene match: 5. The data belong to a study of T cell responses to AZD1222 COVID-19 vaccine. Here immunoSEQ multiplex PCR was the method, and the copy in TCRdb shows in-frame clones only, minus some. The sample lists over 100,000 clones, 94% occurring once. Here the sequenced sample was peripheral blood, taken on day 0 of AZD1222 vaccination. The chain employs TRBV10-3 and TRBJ1-2; TRBD1 matches at 10 bases. The source is an adult in good health. The CDR3 spells CAISSDRGLNYGYTF. The CDR3, as DNA: TGTGCCATCAGTTCAGACAGGGGGCTCAACTATGGCTACACCTTC.